This TCR beta chain was observed in a study of shared clonotypes between healthy human individuals. Study observations and caveats: For naive CD4 cells, roughly 4.8% of clonotypes were shared across a handful of donors.

This clone has more than one count but fewer than ten. No antigen is known for it. Method: immunoSEQ multiplex PCR; TCRdb's copy keeps in-frame clones and lacks some. The repertoire holds about 1.1 million clones, with roughly 80% as singletons. V shed 1 base, J shed 3 bases, and the junction held 9 bases outside the gene matches. The length of the CDR3 is 17 residues. The V gene's germline CDR1 is MGHRA and CDR2 YSYEKL. The TCR sequence derives from a man aged 18 to 30 in good health. Some clones in this sample may be carry-over from other donors' samples. Sequencing was performed on memory CD4+ T cells from PBMCs. The sample's subset: CD45RA-negative fraction. V gene TRBV4-1 combines with J gene TRBJ1-2, with 9 bases that match TRBD1. CDR3 region: CASSQVSGQGKYYGYTF. DNA for the CDR3: TGCGCCAGCAGCCAAGTTTCGGGACAGGGAAAGTACTATGGCTACACCTTC.